Below are 12 T cell receptor beta chains sequenced from a single sample in a study of T cells in Graves' hyperthyroidism and ophthalmopathy. Amplified TCR beta CDR3 regions derived from RNA transcripts. Researchers ran a first-round RT-PCR on the TCR CDR3 using the HTBI primer set. TCRdb processed the multiplex PCR reads anew with MiXCR; each CDR3 protein has one entry. The repertoire includes about 570,000 distinct CDR3 sequences, around 42% of them detected once, and around 19% sits in the top ten. The sequenced sample was peripheral blood or thyroid tissue (not recorded which). All receptors come from an adult woman with Graves' disease, either hyperthyroidism or ophthalmopathy (not recorded which).

The table lists this clonotype with many counts. The chain recombines TRBV20-1 with TRBJ1-1, with TRBD1 as a possible D gene (5 bases). The V and J ends lost 5 bases and 8 bases respectively, with 15 bases between them. CDR1 is DFQATT, CDR2 SNEGSKA, per germline (reference sequence). This CDR3 spans 12 amino acids. The CDR3 loop reads CSAGQSSLEAFF. In DNA, the CDR3 is TGCAGTGCTGGACAAAGTTCCTTAGAAGCTTTCTTT.

The table lists this clonotype with a count of one. The chain uses TRBV9 and TRBJ1-2; 12 bases agree with TRBD1. The V and J ends lost 0 bases and 7 bases, in that order; junction bases with no gene match: 4. Germline CDR1 reads SGDLS; CDR2 reads YYNGEE. This CDR3 is built from 15 residues. The CDR3 reads CASSVGDRGHGGYTF. The CDR3 bases are TGTGCCAGCAGCGTAGGGGACAGGGGGCATGGTGGCTACACCTTC.

This clonotype was counted at least ten times. The chain links TRBV7-3 to TRBJ2-5, with TRBD2 identical over 7 bases. The CDR3 is 13 amino acids. Germline loops: CDR1 SGHTA, CDR2 FQGTGA. V shed 3 bases and J 9 bases; nucleotides not matched to a gene: 7. The CDR3 here is CASSLGGDQPQYF. The DNA for the CDR3 is TGTGCCAGCAGCTTGGGGGGGGATCAGCCCCAGTACTTC. Full variable domain (remainder filled in from reference TRBV7-3 and TRBJ2-5): GAGVSQTPSNKVTEKGKYVELRCDPISGHTALYWYRQSLGQGPEFLIYFQGTGAADDSGLPNDRFFAVRPEGSVSTLKIQRTERGDSAVYLCASSLGGDQPQYFGPGTRLLVL.

Comment on this clonotype: This is likely a read error, given that the CDR3 carries no conserved phenylalanine or tryptophan at its end. No DNA is shown, since the ends of the CDR3 on it are uncertain; the CDR3 is the one TCRdb lists. The chain recombines TRBV12-3 or TRBV12-4 with TRBJ1-4. 8 amino acids form the CDR3, both terminal residues included. CDR3 in amino acids: CASNDGFH.

J is TRBJ1-5 and V is TRBV7-9; no reliable D call. Trimming removed 4 bases at V and 5 bases at J, with 9 bases between. The CDR3 has 13 residues. CDR1 is SEHNR and CDR2 is FQNEAQ in the germline V gene (reference sequence). CDR3 sequence reads: CASSSGPDQPQHF. The CDR3 bases are TGTGCCAGCAGCTCCGGGCCCGATCAGCCCCAGCATTTT.

The V call is TRBV30, the J call TRBJ2-7; 7 bases are a match to TRBD2. The CDR3 spans 14 residues. From germline, CDR1 is GTSNPN and CDR2 SVGIG (reference sequence). V trimming: 0 bases; J trimming: 5 bases; junction bases outside the gene matches: 7. CDR3 in amino acids: CAWSVGRERDEQYF. In DNA, the CDR3 is TGTGCCTGGAGTGTCGGGCGGGAGCGGGACGAGCAGTACTTC.

The V gene is TRBV15, the J gene TRBJ2-5; D might be TRBD1 or TRBD2, each matching 5 bases. The ends were cut back, 0 bases at V and 2 bases at J, with 10 bases in the middle. The CDR3 loop spans 15 amino acids. Germline CDR1 reads LNHNV; CDR2 reads YYDKDF (reference sequence). CDR3 sequence reads: CATSRDGTGQETQYF. DNA for the CDR3: TGTGCCACCAGCAGAGACGGGACCGGACAAGAGACCCAGTACTTC.

The CDR3 protein is CSASWAAHQPQHF. For the CDR3, the DNA is TGCAGTGCTAGTTGGGCGGCTCATCAGCCCCAGCATTTT. This chain uses TRBV20-1 with TRBJ1-5; D is ambiguous. Germline assignment: CDR1 DFQATT and CDR2 SNEGSKA (reference sequence). The V end was cut by 3 bases, the J end by 5 bases, with 11 bases between. The CDR3 length is 13 residues.

The genes are TRBV15 and TRBJ2-7, with D maybe TRBD1 (5 bases). The V gene lost 3 bases and the J gene lost 1 base, with 16 bases spanning the gap. The CDR3 consists of 16 residues. Germline V gene data show CDR1 as LNHNV and CDR2 as YYDKDF (reference sequence). CDR3 in amino acids: CATSSEVTGTSYEQYF. As DNA, the CDR3 is TGTGCCACCAGCAGTGAAGTTACAGGAACTTCCTACGAGCAGTACTTC.

CDR3 DNA: TGTGCCAGCAGTGGTCCGGCCGCGACAGCACTACCTAATGAAAAACTGTTTTTT. Its translation: CASSGPAATALPNEKLFF. The chain joins TRBV6-1 to TRBJ1-4; D might be TRBD1 (5 bases). Trimming cost V 4 bases and J 3 bases, with 21 bases left between them. CDR3 size: 18 residues. Germline V gives CDR1 MNHNS, CDR2 SASEGT.

Many counts were recorded for this clonotype. At one end the junction does not follow the germline gene, possibly because of a read error. This sequence joins TRBV12-3 or TRBV12-4 and TRBJ1-2, with a tentative D call TRBD1 (5 bases). This CDR3 has 13 residues. For the CDR3, the DNA is TGCGCCAGCAGCCCGACAGCTAACTATGGCTACACCTTC. Residues: CASSPTANYGYTF.

V and J are TRBV19 and TRBJ2-2; 11 bases map to TRBD1. From germline, CDR1 is LNHDA and CDR2 SQIVND (reference sequence). V lost 6 bases, J lost 4 bases, and 13 bases stayed unmatched. The CDR3 loop spans 18 amino acids. The CDR3 sequence: CASRKDRGPGASTGELFF. The CDR3 nucleotides are TGTGCCAGTAGGAAGGACAGGGGGCCCGGAGCGAGCACCGGGGAGCTGTTTTTT. Using reference TRBV19 and TRBJ2-2 for the parts outside the CDR3, the full variable domain is DGGITQSPKYLFRKEGQNVTLSCEQNLNHDAMYWYRQDPGQGLRLIYYSQIVNDFQKGDIAEGYSVSREKKESFPLTVTSAQKNPTAFYLCASRKDRGPGASTGELFFGEGSRLTVL.